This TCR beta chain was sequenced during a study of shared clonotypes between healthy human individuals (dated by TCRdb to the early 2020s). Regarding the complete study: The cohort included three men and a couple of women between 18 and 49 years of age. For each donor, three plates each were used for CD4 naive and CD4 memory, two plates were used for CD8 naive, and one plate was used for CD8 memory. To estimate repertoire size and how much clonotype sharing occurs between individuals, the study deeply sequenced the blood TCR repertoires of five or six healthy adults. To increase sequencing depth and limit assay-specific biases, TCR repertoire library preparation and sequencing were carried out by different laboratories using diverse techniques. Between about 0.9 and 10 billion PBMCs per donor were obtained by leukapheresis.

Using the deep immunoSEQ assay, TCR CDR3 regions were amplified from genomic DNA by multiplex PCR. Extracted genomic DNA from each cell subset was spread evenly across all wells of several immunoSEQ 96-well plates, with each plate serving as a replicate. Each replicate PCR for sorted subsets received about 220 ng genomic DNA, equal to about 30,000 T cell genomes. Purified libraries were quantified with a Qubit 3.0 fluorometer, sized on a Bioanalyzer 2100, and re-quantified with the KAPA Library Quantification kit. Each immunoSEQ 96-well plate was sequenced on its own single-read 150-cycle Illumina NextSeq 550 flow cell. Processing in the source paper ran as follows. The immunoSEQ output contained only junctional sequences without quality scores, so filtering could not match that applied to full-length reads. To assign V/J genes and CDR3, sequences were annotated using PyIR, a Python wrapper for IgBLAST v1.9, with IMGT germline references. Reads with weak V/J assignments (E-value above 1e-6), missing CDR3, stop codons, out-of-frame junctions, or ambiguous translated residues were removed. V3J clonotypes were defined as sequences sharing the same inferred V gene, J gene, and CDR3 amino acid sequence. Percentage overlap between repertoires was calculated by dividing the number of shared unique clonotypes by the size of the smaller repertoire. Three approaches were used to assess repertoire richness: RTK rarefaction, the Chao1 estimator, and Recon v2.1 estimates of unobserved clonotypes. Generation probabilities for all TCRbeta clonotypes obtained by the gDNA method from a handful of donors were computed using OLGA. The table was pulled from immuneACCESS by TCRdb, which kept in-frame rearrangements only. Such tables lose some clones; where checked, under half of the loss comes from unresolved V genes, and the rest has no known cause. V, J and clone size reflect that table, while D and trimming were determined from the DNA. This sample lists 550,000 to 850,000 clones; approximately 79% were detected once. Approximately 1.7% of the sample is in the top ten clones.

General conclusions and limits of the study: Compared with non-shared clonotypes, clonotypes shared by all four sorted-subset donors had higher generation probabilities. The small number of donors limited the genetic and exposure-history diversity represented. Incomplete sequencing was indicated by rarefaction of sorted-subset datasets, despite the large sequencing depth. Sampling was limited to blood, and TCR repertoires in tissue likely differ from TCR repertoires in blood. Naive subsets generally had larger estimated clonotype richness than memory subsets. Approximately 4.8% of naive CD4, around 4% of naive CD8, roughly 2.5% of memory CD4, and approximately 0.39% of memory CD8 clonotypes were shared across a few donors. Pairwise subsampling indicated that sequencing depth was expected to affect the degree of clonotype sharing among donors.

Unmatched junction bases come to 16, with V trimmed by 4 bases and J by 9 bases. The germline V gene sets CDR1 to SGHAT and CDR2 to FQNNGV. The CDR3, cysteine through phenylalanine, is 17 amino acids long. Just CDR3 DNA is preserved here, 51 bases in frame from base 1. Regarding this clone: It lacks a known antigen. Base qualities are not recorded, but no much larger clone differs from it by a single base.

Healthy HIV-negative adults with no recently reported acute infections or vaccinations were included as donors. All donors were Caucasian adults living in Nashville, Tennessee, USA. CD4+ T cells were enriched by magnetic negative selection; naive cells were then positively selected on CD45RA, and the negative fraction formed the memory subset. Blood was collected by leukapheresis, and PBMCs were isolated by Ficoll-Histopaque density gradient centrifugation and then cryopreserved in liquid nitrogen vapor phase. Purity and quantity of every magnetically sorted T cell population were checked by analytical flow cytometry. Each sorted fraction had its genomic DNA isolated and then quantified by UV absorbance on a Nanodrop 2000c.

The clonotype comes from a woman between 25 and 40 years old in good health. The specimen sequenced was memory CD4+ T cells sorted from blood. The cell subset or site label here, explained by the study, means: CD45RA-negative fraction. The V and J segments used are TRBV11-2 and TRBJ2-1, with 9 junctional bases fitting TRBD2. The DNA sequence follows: TGTGCCAGCAGCTCCTCACAGCGGGAGGCGGGGGGGCGTGAGCAGTTCTTC. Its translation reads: CASSSSQREAGGREQFF.